This T cell receptor (beta chain) stems from a study of CD4 and CD8 cells across lung adenocarcinoma regions. Each CDR3 protein is one row after TCRdb ran MiXCR on the PCR reads. The data hold roughly 10,000 distinct CDR3 sequences, with 40% to 55% observed a single time. Donors had localized lung adenocarcinoma, a non-small cell lung cancer. In its sample, this clonotype was seen many times. Trimming removed 7 bases from V and 0 bases from J, with 6 bases in between. The CDR3 runs 13 residues. Germline-derived CDR1 and CDR2 are MDHEN and SYDVKM. Sequencing was done on a sample of CD4+ T cells from the margin of a lung tumor. The chain recombines TRBV28 with TRBJ1-4; D not resolved. The sequence was obtained from a male donor with lung adenocarcinoma. The CD4 and CD8 labels of this study may be unreliable. The CDR3 sequence: CASIEATNEKLFF. CDR3 coding DNA: TGTGCCAGCATTGAAGCAACTAATGAAAAACTGTTTTTT.